The sequence of this T cell receptor (beta chain) was determined in a study of memory CD4+ T cells and cytomegalovirus serostatus. CDR1 and CDR2 from the germline V gene are SQVTM and ANQGSEA. The CDR3 sequence is 15 residues long. Turning to this clone: The junction departs from the called germline gene at one end, perhaps through a read error.

The repertoire was sequenced with immunoSEQ multiplex PCR; TCRdb's copy has only in-frame clones and lacks some. The table lists around 63,000 clones, about 78% of them singletons, with approximately 4.8% in the top ten. The sort gate was single viable CD3+CD4+CD8-CD45RO+ cells for memory CD4+ T cells. The gene calls are TRBV29-1 and TRBJ2-7; D possibly corresponds to TRBD2 (5 bases). Sequences were obtained from memory CD4+ T cells from blood. The clonotype originates from an adult in good health and CMV-seropositive. The DNA for the CDR3 is TGCAGCGTGGAAGAGGGTGACGGGGTCTCCTACGAGCAGTACTTC. It yields the protein CSVEEGDGVSYEQYF.